This T cell receptor beta chain came from a study of blood T cell repertoires in COVID-19. Study-wide context: All recovered Cohort 3 donors got two negative PCRs, got clearance, or saw symptom resolution.

Trimming removed 2 bases at V and 3 bases at J, with 13 bases between. CDR3 length: 15 residues. Germline values: CDR1 MDHEN, CDR2 SYDVKM. Assay: immunoSEQ multiplex PCR; the TCRdb copy retains only in-frame clones and omits some. The table includes under 150,000 clones, 84% detected once. Sequencing was performed on PBMCs or T cells enriched from blood (not recorded which). The clonotype originates from a man aged 50 to 59 in a cohort exposed to, infected with or recovered from COVID-19 (not recorded which). The gene calls are TRBV28 and TRBJ1-2; D might be TRBD1 (5 bases). The CDR3 sequence: CASSLMGQGYYGYTF. In DNA, the CDR3 is TGTGCCAGCAGTTTAATGGGTCAGGGTTACTATGGCTACACCTTC.